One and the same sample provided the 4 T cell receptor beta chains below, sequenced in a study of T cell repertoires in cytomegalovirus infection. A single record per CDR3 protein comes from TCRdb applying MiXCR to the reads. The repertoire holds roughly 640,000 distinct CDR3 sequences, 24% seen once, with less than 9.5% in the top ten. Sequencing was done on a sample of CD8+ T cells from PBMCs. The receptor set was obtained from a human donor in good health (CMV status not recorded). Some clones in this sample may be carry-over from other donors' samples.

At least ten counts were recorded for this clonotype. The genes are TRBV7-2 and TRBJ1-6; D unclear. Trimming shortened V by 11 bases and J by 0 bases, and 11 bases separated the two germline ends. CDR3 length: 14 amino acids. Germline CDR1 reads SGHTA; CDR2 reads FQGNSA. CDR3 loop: CASRPSSYNSPLHF. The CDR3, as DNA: TGTGCCTCACGACCTAGCTCCTATAATTCACCCCTCCACTTT.

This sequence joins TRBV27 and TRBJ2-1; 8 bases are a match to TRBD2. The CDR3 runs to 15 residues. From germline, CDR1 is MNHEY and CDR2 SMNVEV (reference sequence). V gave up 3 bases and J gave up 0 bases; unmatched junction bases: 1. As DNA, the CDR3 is TGTGCCAGCAGTTTGACTAGCGCCTCCTACAATGAGCAGTTCTTC. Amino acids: CASSLTSASYNEQFF.

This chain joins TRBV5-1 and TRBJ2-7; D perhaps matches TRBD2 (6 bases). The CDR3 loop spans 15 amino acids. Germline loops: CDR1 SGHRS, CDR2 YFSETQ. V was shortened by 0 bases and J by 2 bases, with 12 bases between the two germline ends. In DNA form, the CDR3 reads TGCGCCAGCAGCTTGGAGGGACTCAAAGCCTACGAGCAGTACTTC. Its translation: CASSLEGLKAYEQYF. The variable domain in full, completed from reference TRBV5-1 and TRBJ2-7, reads KAGVTQTPRYLIKTRGQQVTLSCSPISGHRSVSWYQQTPGQGLQFLFEYFSETQRNKGNFPGRFSGRQFSNSRSEMNVSTLELGDSALYLCASSLEGLKAYEQYFGPGTRLTVT.

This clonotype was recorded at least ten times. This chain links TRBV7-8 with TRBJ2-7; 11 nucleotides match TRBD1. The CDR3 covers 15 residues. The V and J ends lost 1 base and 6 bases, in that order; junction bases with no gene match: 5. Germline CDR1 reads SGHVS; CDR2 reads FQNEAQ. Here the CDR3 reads CASSLVGTGGREQYF. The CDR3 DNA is TGTGCCAGCAGCTTAGTAGGGACAGGGGGACGCGAGCAGTACTTC.